A single sample gave rise to the 19 T cell receptor beta chains below, sequenced in a study of blood T cells in healthy people across ages. PCR was performed a second time for about 6 to 11 cycles using a sample-barcoded 5' primer and a J-beta primer mix. MiXCR was run by TCRdb on the 5' RACE reads, yielding one entry per CDR3 protein. The repertoire has hundreds of thousands of distinct CDR3 sequences, nearly 25% of them found once; the top ten carry less than 9%. Another study also made use of these data, one on T cells of mothers and their children.

The sequenced sample was blood. Every receptor here comes from a boy aged 5-17 years in good health.

This clonotype was seen only a few times. The chain couples TRBV28 to TRBJ2-5, with 7 bases matching TRBD1. After removal of 4 bases from V and 1 base from J, the junction contained 6 bases not matched to a gene. The CDR3 extends over 15 amino acids. Germline lookup yields CDR1 MDHEN and CDR2 SYDVKM. The CDR3 coding sequence is TGTGCCAGCAGTTCTGGGGGACAGCCCCAAGAGACCCAGTACTTC. Translating it yields CASSSGGQPQETQYF.

This chain uses TRBV28 with TRBJ2-4; D is undetermined. V was trimmed by 10 bases and J by 0 bases, leaving 10 bases between them. The germline V gene has CDR1 MDHEN and CDR2 SYDVKM. The CDR3 is 13 residues long. For the CDR3, the DNA is TGTGCCACCGAGGTGCTAGCCAAAAACATTCAGTACTTC. Encoded protein: CATEVLAKNIQYF.

This clonotype was counted between two and nine times. The V call is TRBV21-1, the J call TRBJ2-3; the DNA was not compared with TRBD1, the D call given in the table. TRBV21-1 constitutes a pseudogene. The CDR3 loop spans 18 amino acids. The CDR3 region is CASSSPGGYWTHTDTQYF. The CDR3 coding sequence is TGTGCCAGCAGCTCCCCTGGGGGTTATTGGACCCACACAGATACGCAGTATTTT.

This sequence joins TRBV7-3 and TRBJ2-2; TRBD2 is a possible D gene (5 bases). V was clipped by 6 bases and J by 12 bases, with 23 bases between them. This CDR3 comprises 15 residues. Germline CDR1 is SGHTA and CDR2 is FQGTGA. CDR3: CASSYSFGGGGQLFF. CDR3 nucleotide sequence: TGTGCCAGCAGTTATAGCTTCGGAGGAGGCGGCCAGCTGTTTTTT. Full variable domain (missing parts from reference TRBV7-3 and TRBJ2-2): GAGVSQTPSNKVTEKGKYVELRCDPISGHTALYWYRQSLGQGPEFLIYFQGTGAADDSGLPNDRFFAVRPEGSVSTLKIQRTERGDSAVYLCASSYSFGGGGQLFFGEGSRLTVL.

This clonotype was counted only a few times. The chain has TRBV28 and TRBJ2-7; D is uncertain. CDR1 and CDR2 (germline): MDHEN, SYDVKM. This CDR3 has 15 residues. The V end was cut by 10 bases, the J end by 6 bases, with 25 bases between. The CDR3: CATAITPTPTGEQYF. The CDR3 DNA reads as TGTGCCACCGCTATCACCCCGACCCCGACCGGCGAGCAGTACTTC.

This clonotype turned up a few times. The chain combines TRBV6-5 with TRBJ1-2; 7 positions agree with TRBD1. The germline CDR1 and CDR2 sequences are MNHEY and SVGAGI. The CDR3 runs 13 residues. The V gene end was trimmed by 2 bases and the J gene end by 8 bases; junction bases not matched to a gene: 5. CDR3 residues: CASSYERGLGYTF. The CDR3 nucleotides are TGTGCCAGCAGTTACGAAAGGGGGCTGGGCTACACCTTC.

This clonotype was counted only a few times. Its ends do not fully match the called genes, so a read error is possible. This chain uses TRBV20-1 with TRBJ2-2; TRBD1 agrees at 8 bases. CDR1 and CDR2 from the germline V gene are DFQATT and SNEGSKA (reference sequence). CDR3 length: 15 amino acids. CDR3 protein: CGATIGTGNTGELFF. Written as DNA, the CDR3 is TGCGGTGCTACCATTGGGACAGGGAACACCGGGGAGCTGTTTTTT.

This clonotype has ten or more counts. This sequence joins TRBV7-9 and TRBJ1-6, with TRBD1 identical over 7 bases. The CDR3 totals 14 residues. V lost 2 bases, J lost 5 bases, and 0 bases stayed unmatched. CDR1 is SEHNR, CDR2 FQNEAQ, per germline (reference sequence). The CDR3 reads CASSLTGDNSPLHF. CDR3 DNA sequence: TGTGCCAGCAGCTTAACAGGGGATAATTCACCCCTCCACTTT.

This clonotype was found a few times. A read error may account for a junction end that differs from germline. The chain recombines TRBV12-3 or TRBV12-4 with TRBJ2-7; the D gene could be TRBD1 or TRBD2 (5 bases each). The CDR3 is made up of 14 amino acids. The CDR3 DNA follows: TGTGCCCGCAGTTCCCCCGGGGCCCACTACGAGCAGTACTTC. It translates to CARSSPGAHYEQYF.

This clonotype was seen more than once but under ten times. The gene calls are TRBV4-3 and TRBJ1-6; TRBD1 matches 7 bases. CDR1 is LGHNA and CDR2 is YSLEER in the germline V gene. J lost 5 bases, V lost 2 bases, and 0 bases had no gene match. The CDR3 length is 14 residues. Here the CDR3 reads CASSQTGDNSPLHF. DNA of the CDR3: TGCGCCAGCAGCCAAACAGGGGATAATTCACCCCTCCACTTT.

This clonotype has a handful of counts. This chain uses TRBV28 with TRBJ2-1, with TRBD2 matching over 9 bases. Germline lookup yields CDR1 MDHEN and CDR2 SYDVKM. V shed 3 bases and J 4 bases; nucleotides not matched to a gene: 25. The CDR3 is 22 residues long. The CDR3 nucleotides are TGTGCCAGCAGTTTGGCACGGTGGCTGAGCGGGAGGTTTTTGTCAGCGTACAATGAGCAGTTCTTC. This gives the protein CASSLARWLSGRFLSAYNEQFF.

The gene calls are TRBV6-2 or TRBV6-3 and TRBJ2-7; 9 bases align to TRBD1. CDR1 MNHEY and CDR2 SVGEGT come from the germline V gene. V lost 8 bases and J lost 5; bases outside the gene matches: 10. The CDR3 has 14 residues. CDR3: CASRIPGQGHEQYF. As DNA, the CDR3 is TGTGCCAGCCGTATCCCTGGACAGGGGCACGAGCAGTACTTC.

This sequence joins TRBV12-3 or TRBV12-4 and TRBJ2-5, with D maybe TRBD2 (6 bases). The ends were cut back, 2 bases at V and 4 bases at J, with 14 bases in the middle. CDR3 length: 15 residues. CDR3 in amino acids: CASSLWAGSLETQYF. CDR3 bases: TGTGCCAGCAGTTTATGGGCGGGGTCCCTAGAGACCCAGTACTTC.

This chain connects TRBV20-1 to TRBJ2-5; no definite D call. Trimming stripped 6 bases from V and 1 base from J, with 9 bases between. This CDR3 is 12 amino acids long. From germline, CDR1 is DFQATT and CDR2 SNEGSKA (reference sequence). The CDR3 here is CSAPLLQETQYF. DNA of the CDR3: TGCAGTGCGCCCCTACTCCAAGAGACCCAGTACTTC.

The rearrangement joins TRBV29-1 to TRBJ1-1; D unclear. Germline lookup yields CDR1 SQVTM and CDR2 ANQGSEA. CDR3 length: 13 amino acids. V lost 6 bases, J lost 3 bases, and 14 bases lay in between. CDR3 loop: CSVNEGGDTEAFF. The CDR3 region has the DNA TGCAGCGTGAATGAGGGTGGAGACACTGAAGCTTTCTTT.

The chain carries TRBV11-2 and TRBJ2-5, with TRBD2 identical over 7 bases. The CDR3 has 15 amino acids. Germline CDR1 and CDR2: SGHAT and FQNNGV. Trimming at V came to 2 bases and at J to 2 bases, leaving 5 bases not matched to a gene. The CDR3 sequence is CASSLRLADQETQYF. CDR3 DNA: TGTGCCAGCAGCTTACGTCTAGCGGATCAAGAGACCCAGTACTTC.

The chain couples TRBV6-6 to TRBJ2-3; D is unclear. V lost 2 bases, J lost 0 bases, and 6 bases lay in between. This CDR3 region has 14 residues. Germline CDR1 reads MNHNY; CDR2 reads SVGAGI (reference sequence). CDR3 amino acids: CASSYRSSTDTQYF. As DNA, the CDR3 is TGTGCCAGCAGTTACAGGTCTAGCACAGATACGCAGTATTTT.

The rearrangement uses TRBV20-1 and TRBJ2-5, with unresolved D. V was pared by 0 bases and J by 4 bases, with 15 bases between. CDR3 size: 15 residues. Looked up from germline, CDR1 is DFQATT and CDR2 is SNEGSKA (reference sequence). The CDR3 reads CSAREGSTYRETQYF. The CDR3 bases are TGCAGTGCTAGAGAGGGGTCGACTTACAGAGAGACCCAGTACTTC.

There are a few counts of this clonotype. The rearrangement joins TRBV4-1 to TRBJ2-2; 8 bases line up with TRBD2. The CDR3 loop spans 15 amino acids. The V gene's germline CDR1 is MGHRA and CDR2 YSYEKL. The J segment lost 4 bases and the V segment lost 5 bases, leaving 6 bases of the junction unmatched. This chain's CDR3 is CASSDGGAATGELFF. DNA of the CDR3: TGCGCCAGCAGCGACGGGGGGGCCGCCACCGGGGAGCTGTTTTTT.